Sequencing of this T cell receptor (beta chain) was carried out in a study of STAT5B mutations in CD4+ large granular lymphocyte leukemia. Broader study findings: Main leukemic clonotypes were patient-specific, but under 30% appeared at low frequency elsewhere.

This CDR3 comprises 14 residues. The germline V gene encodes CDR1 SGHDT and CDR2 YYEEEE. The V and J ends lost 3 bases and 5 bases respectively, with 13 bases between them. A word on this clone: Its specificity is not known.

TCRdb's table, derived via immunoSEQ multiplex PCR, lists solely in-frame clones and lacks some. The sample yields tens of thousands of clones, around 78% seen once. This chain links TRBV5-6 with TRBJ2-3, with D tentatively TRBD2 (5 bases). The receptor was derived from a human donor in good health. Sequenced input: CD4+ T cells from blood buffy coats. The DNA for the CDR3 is TGTGCCAGCAGCTGGGCAGCGGAGATAGATACGCAGTATTTT. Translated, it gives CASSWAAEIDTQYF.